This TCR beta chain is drawn from a study of T cell responses to AZD1222 COVID-19 vaccine. Trimming stripped 2 bases from V and 9 bases from J, with 11 bases between. The CDR3 contains 14 residues. CDR1 MNHEY and CDR2 SVGAGI come from the germline V gene. The repertoire was sequenced with immunoSEQ multiplex PCR; TCRdb's copy has only in-frame clones and lacks some. Of 160,000 or so clones in the sample, 85% to 90% are singletons; the top ten hold 1.6%. This chain links TRBV6-5 with TRBJ1-6, with D tentatively TRBD1 (6 bases). This receptor was taken from an adult in good health. Sequences were derived from peripheral blood, sampled on day 0 of AZD1222 vaccination. CDR3 amino acids: CASSYRQGTSPLHF. The CDR3 nucleotides are TGTGCCAGCAGTTACCGCCAGGGGACTTCACCCCTCCACTTT.